Listed here are 27 T cell receptor beta chains from one sample, sequenced in a study of identical twins. TCRdb fed the 5' RACE reads into MiXCR, producing one record per CDR3 protein. The table records approximately 550,000 distinct CDR3 sequences, about a fifth of them present only once. The data also belong to a second study, concerning yellow fever vaccine responses in identical twins.

Sequenced: CD4+ T cells sorted from blood. The receptors shown here come from a woman aged 18-29 years in good health.

This CDR3 reads CASSLRQDLSYNEQFF. CDR3 nucleotide sequence: TGTGCCAGCAGCCTCAGACAGGACCTATCCTACAATGAGCAGTTCTTC. The rearrangement uses TRBV12-3 or TRBV12-4 and TRBJ2-1; weak D call: TRBD1 (6 bases). The CDR3 consists of 16 residues. The V and J ends lost 6 bases and 1 base respectively, with 16 bases between them.

This clonotype was counted at least ten times. The V call is TRBV5-1, the J call TRBJ1-5; D gene ambiguous. Per the germline V gene, CDR1 is SGHRS and CDR2 is YFSETQ. The CDR3 is 15 residues long. V lost 1 base, J lost 0 bases, and 8 bases lay in between. The CDR3 DNA follows: TGCGCCAGCAGCTTGATTGGCGGTAGCAATCAGCCCCAGCATTTT. Amino acids: CASSLIGGSNQPQHF.

The CDR3 reads CASSYSSGANTEAFF. The CDR3 DNA sequence: TGTGCCAGCAGTTACTCGTCGGGGGCGAACACTGAAGCTTTCTTT. The chain combines TRBV6-2 or TRBV6-3 with TRBJ1-1; D possibly corresponds to TRBD1 (6 bases). Germline CDR1 is MNHEY and CDR2 is SVGEGT. This CDR3 is built from 15 residues. Trimming pared 0 bases from V and 1 base from J, leaving 9 bases between.

This clonotype occurred many times. The rearrangement joins TRBV9 to TRBJ2-1; D remains unclear. The CDR3 has 15 residues. The V end lost 5 bases, the J end lost 0 bases, and 12 bases lay between the germline ends. Germline loops: CDR1 SGDLS, CDR2 YYNGEE. CDR3 coding DNA: TGTGCCAGCAGTGTCGGGCCGAGCTCCTACAATGAGCAGTTCTTC. This translates into CASSVGPSSYNEQFF.

The rearrangement uses TRBV6-2 or TRBV6-3 and TRBJ2-1; weak D call: TRBD1 (5 bases). Trimming removed 7 bases from V and 8 bases from J, with 12 bases in between. Germline V gene lookup returns CDR1 MNHEY and CDR2 SVGEGT. The CDR3 totals 12 residues. CDR3 DNA sequence: TGTGCCAGCAAGGGGTATCTACATGAGCAGTTCTTC. Translated: CASKGYLHEQFF.

This clonotype was detected only a few times. The gene calls are TRBV24-1 and TRBJ1-1; D uncertain. CDR3 length equals 15 residues. The germline V gene encodes CDR1 KGHDR and CDR2 SFDVKD. Trimming cost V 9 bases and J 3 bases, with 19 bases left between them. In DNA form, the CDR3 reads TGTGCCACCCGTCGGTCCGAGGCAGGCGACACTGAAGCTTTCTTT. Translated: CATRRSEAGDTEAFF.

This clonotype showed up many times. The V and J genes are TRBV12-3 or TRBV12-4 and TRBJ1-2, with D possibly being TRBD1 (6 bases). This CDR3 comprises 10 residues. Trimming stripped 8 bases from V and 7 bases from J, with 8 bases between. CDR3 protein: CASGGGGYTF. DNA for the CDR3: TGTGCCAGCGGGGGCGGTGGCTACACCTTC.

V is TRBV6-1 and J is TRBJ2-6; 7 bases match TRBD1. After removal of 9 bases from V and 0 bases from J, the junction contained 8 bases not matched to a gene. CDR1 and CDR2 (germline): MNHNS, SASEGT. The CDR3 has 16 residues. CDR3 sequence (DNA): TGTGCCAGTCAAAGACAGGGCTACTCTGGGGCCAACGTCCTGACTTTC. Translating gives CASQRQGYSGANVLTF.

The chain links TRBV11-1 to TRBJ1-6, with D possibly TRBD1 on 6 matching bases. The V gene's germline CDR1 is SGHAT and CDR2 FQDESV (reference sequence). The CDR3 has 18 amino acids. V was trimmed by 5 bases and J by 7 bases, leaving 24 bases between them. CDR3 DNA: TGTGCCAGCAGCACTAGGGAGTCGGGCCTCAGGGGAAATTCACCCCTCCACTTT. It codes for CASSTRESGLRGNSPLHF.

DNA for the CDR3: TGTGCCACCAGTGGTACAGGGTTGTCCTACAATGAGCAGTTCTTC. Residues: CATSGTGLSYNEQFF. V gene TRBV24-1 combines with J gene TRBJ2-1; the D gene is possibly TRBD1 (6 bases). Germline V gene lookup returns CDR1 KGHDR and CDR2 SFDVKD. The CDR3 contains 15 residues. V dropped 5 bases and J dropped 1 base, with 11 bases sitting between them.

The rearrangement uses TRBV7-2 and TRBJ2-6; D call uncertain. This CDR3 region has 15 residues. V lost 6 bases, J lost 1 base, and 10 bases lay in between. Germline CDR1 is SGHTA and CDR2 is FQGNSA. In nucleotides, the CDR3 is TGTGCCAGCAGGTTAACGGGTTCTGGGGCCAACGTCCTGACTTTC. This codes for CASRLTGSGANVLTF.

CDR3 sequence reads: CASSQDRGLSYNSPLHF. The CDR3 DNA reads as TGCGCCAGCAGCCAAGATCGGGGGCTCTCCTATAATTCACCCCTCCACTTT. V is TRBV4-1 and J is TRBJ1-6, with D possibly being TRBD1 (6 bases). Germline V gene sequence: CDR1 MGHRA, CDR2 YSYEKL. This CDR3 is built from 17 residues. V was cut by 0 bases and J by 0 bases, with 9 bases left in between.

The chain links TRBV6-5 to TRBJ2-5, with 7 bases fitting TRBD1. From germline, CDR1 is MNHEY and CDR2 SVGAGI. V lost 8 bases, J lost 5 bases, and 5 bases stayed unmatched. This CDR3 spans 12 amino acids. CDR3 nucleotides: TGTGCCAGCGGACAGGTCCGGGAGACCCAGTACTTC. Translated: CASGQVRETQYF.

DNA of the CDR3: TGTGCCAGCAGATCCGGGACAAAGATTGAAAAACTGTTTTTT. Translated, it gives CASRSGTKIEKLFF. The chain has TRBV12-3 or TRBV12-4 and TRBJ1-4, with D possibly matching TRBD1 (6 bases). CDR3 length: 14 residues. Trimming shortened V by 6 bases and J by 7 bases, and 15 bases separated the two germline ends.

The chain links TRBV11-1 to TRBJ2-3; D is undetermined. This CDR3 has 13 residues. Looked up from germline, CDR1 is SGHAT and CDR2 is FQDESV (reference sequence). The germline V and J ends were trimmed by 5 bases and 4 bases, with 10 bases remaining between them. The CDR3 sequence: CASSPPISDTQYF. CDR3 in DNA: TGTGCCAGCAGCCCGCCGATATCAGATACGCAGTATTTT.

This clonotype was seen more than once but under ten times. This chain uses TRBV7-2 with TRBJ2-4; D uncertain. CDR1 SGHTA and CDR2 FQGNSA come from the germline V gene. Trimming shortened V by 5 bases and J by 6 bases, and 14 bases separated the two germline ends. The CDR3 extends over 14 amino acids. The chain's CDR3 is CASSPDRVGNIQYF. CDR3 nucleotides: TGTGCCAGCAGCCCAGATAGGGTTGGAAACATTCAGTACTTC.

The J gene is TRBJ1-1, the V gene TRBV6-4; 7 nucleotides match TRBD1. This CDR3 spans 16 amino acids. V shed 6 bases, J shed 1 base, and the junction held 11 bases outside the gene matches. CDR1 and CDR2 from the germline V gene are MRHNA and SNTAGT. CDR3 sequence (DNA): TGTGCCAGCAGAAGGACTTACCGGGACAGGAACACTGAAGCTTTCTTT. Encoded protein: CASRRTYRDRNTEAFF.

The chain combines TRBV11-2 with TRBJ2-5; either TRBD1 or TRBD2 may supply D (5 bases each). Trimming cost V 6 bases and J 1 base, with 15 bases left between them. This CDR3 is 15 amino acids long. CDR1 and CDR2 from the germline V gene are SGHAT and FQNNGV. CDR3 sequence reads: CASRRPGTLQETQYF. The CDR3 DNA sequence: TGTGCCAGCAGGCGGCCCGGGACCCTCCAAGAGACCCAGTACTTC.

The chain employs TRBV10-3 and TRBJ2-1; TRBD2 agrees at 12 bases. From germline, CDR1 is ENHRY and CDR2 SYGVKD. The length of the CDR3 is 19 residues. V lost 0 bases and J lost 2; bases outside the gene matches: 8. The CDR3 nucleotides are TGTGCCATCAGTGAGTCGACTAGCGGGAGTGAAAGGACCTACAATGAGCAGTTCTTC. Its translation is CAISESTSGSERTYNEQFF.

This chain joins TRBV6-1 and TRBJ2-4; D unclear. Trimming cost V 7 bases and J 1 base, with 17 bases left between them. This CDR3 spans 16 amino acids. Per germline, CDR1 MNHNS and CDR2 SASEGT. In nucleotides, the CDR3 is TGTGCCAGCATCCTTCCCCCCGCCCGTGCCAAAAACATTCAGTACTTC. Translated, it gives CASILPPARAKNIQYF.

The chain uses TRBV6-5 and TRBJ2-1, with TRBD2 matching 12 bases. From germline, CDR1 is MNHEY and CDR2 SVGAGI. The CDR3 covers 19 residues. Trimming removed 2 bases from V and 7 bases from J; junction bases left unmatched: 15. The CDR3 region has the DNA TGTGCCAGCAGTTACCCTAGGGGGGCTAGCGGGAGGGCCGGTAATGAGCAGTTCTTC. This codes for CASSYPRGASGRAGNEQFF.

This clonotype came up a few times. The chain couples TRBV29-1 to TRBJ2-3; 7 bases align to TRBD1. This CDR3 region has 13 residues. The germline V gene encodes CDR1 SQVTM and CDR2 ANQGSEA. V was pared by 4 bases and J by 1 base, with 2 bases of the junction left unmatched. The CDR3 DNA reads TGCAGCGTTGGAGACAGGGGCACAGATACGCAGTATTTT. Residues: CSVGDRGTDTQYF.

This sequence joins TRBV20-1 and TRBJ2-2; D might be TRBD1 (6 bases). Germline V gene sequence: CDR1 DFQATT, CDR2 SNEGSKA (reference sequence). The CDR3 contains 14 residues. V was trimmed by 1 base and J by 1 base, leaving 7 bases between them. The CDR3 nucleotides are TGCAGTGCTAGAGTCAGGGGGAACACCGGGGAGCTGTTTTTT. Residues: CSARVRGNTGELFF.

V is TRBV24-1 and J is TRBJ2-1, with D perhaps TRBD1 (6 bases). V shed 4 bases and J shed 9 bases, with 15 bases lying between them. Looked up from germline, CDR1 is KGHDR and CDR2 is SFDVKD. The CDR3 is 14 amino acids. CDR3 bases: TGTGCCACCAGTGACCCTGGACAGACCACTGAGCAGTTCTTC. Translated, it gives CATSDPGQTTEQFF.

J is TRBJ2-7 and V is TRBV2, with 11 bases aligning to TRBD2. The CDR3 contains 15 residues. J lost 5 bases, V lost 6 bases, and 9 bases had no gene match. Per the germline V gene, CDR1 is SNHLY and CDR2 is FYNNEI. This CDR3 is CASSATSGSSHEQYF. In DNA, the CDR3 is TGTGCCAGCAGCGCAACTAGCGGGAGTTCCCACGAGCAGTACTTC.

This clonotype was detected a few times. This chain uses TRBV24-1 with TRBJ2-5, with D unresolved. In germline, CDR1 is KGHDR, CDR2 SFDVKD. Between the trimmed V and J ends, which lost 1 base and 4 bases, there was a span of 9 bases. The length of the CDR3 is 14 residues. CDR3 protein: CATSDFPRPETQYF. CDR3 nucleotide sequence: TGTGCCACCAGTGATTTTCCCCGACCAGAGACCCAGTACTTC.

V gene TRBV12-3 or TRBV12-4 combines with J gene TRBJ2-1; possibly TRBD2 for D (5 bases). Trimming removed 3 bases at V and 0 bases at J, with 6 bases between. The CDR3 is made up of 14 amino acids. This chain's CDR3 is CASSFEGSYNEQFF. Here the CDR3 DNA reads TGTGCCAGCAGTTTTGAGGGCTCCTACAATGAGCAGTTCTTC.